This T cell receptor (beta chain) was recovered during a study of cytomegalovirus exposure and HLA in healthy donors. From germline, CDR1 is GTSNPN and CDR2 SVGIG (reference sequence). The CDR3 contains 13 residues. V gave up 0 bases and J gave up 6 bases; unmatched junction bases: 4. Vbeta (60) and Jbeta (13) primers were used in the PCR. Clones were sequenced by immunoSEQ multiplex PCR, and TCRdb holds only the in-frame ones, with some missing. The profile shows 150,000 to 200,000 clones, 80% of them singletons. This rearrangement joins TRBV30 to TRBJ1-1; TRBD1 agrees at 7 bases. The receptor was isolated from a man in his forties in good health and CMV-seronegative. Sequencing was done on a sample of PBMCs. The CDR3 nucleotides read TGTGCCTGGAGTGTAGGGGGACAGCCTGAAGCTTTCTTT. It yields the protein CAWSVGGQPEAFF. Looking up the rest from reference TRBV30 and TRBJ1-1 gives the full variable domain: SQTIHQWPATLVQPVGSPLSLECTVEGTSNPNLYWYRQAAGRGLQLLFYSVGIGQISSEVPQNLSASRPQDRQFILSSKKLLLSDSGFYLCAWSVGGQPEAFFGQGTRLTVV.